This T cell receptor (beta chain) emerged from a study of identifying expanded T cells in peripheral blood (dated by TCRdb to the late 2010s). Regarding the research as a whole: Separate aliquots of the same genomic DNA pool were sequenced to produce technical replicates, and four replicates were compared in pairs. Findings and caveats that apply to the study as a whole: In all healthy donors, the variance in clone template counts between samples taken around 14 days apart rose significantly as total template count increased. The binomial model flagged about 1.1 differentially abundant clones between technical replicates but about 15 over roughly two weeks and roughly 19 over about 4 weeks. The beta-binomial model significantly reduced the number of clones called differentially abundant and the false-positive rate across all healthy-donor time intervals. The authors expected that over much longer intervals, such as months to years, biological variance in healthy repertoires might increase even further.

Trimming costs V 5 bases and J 6 bases, and their ends lie 23 bases apart. The CDR3 covers 16 residues, taking in both the cysteine and the phenylalanine. Only CDR3 DNA is held: 48 bases, read in frame from base 1. The germline V gene specifies SGHTA as CDR1 and FQGNSA as CDR2. During the collection period, no immune events, such as infections, were documented for the healthy donors. Healthy-donor blood repertoires served as a training cohort to calibrate time-dependent variance in a beta-binomial model of T-cell clone differential abundance. The training cohort was composed of roughly ten healthy donors, 3 female and 7 male. Donor ages ranged from about 29 to 70 years, with an average of roughly 40 years. Whole blood was collected from each healthy donor at three time points spaced two weeks apart and obtained from a commercial supplier. For immunosequencing, genomic DNA was extracted from whole blood that had not been sorted.

Notes on this clone: The clone's antigen remains unknown. Per-base quality was not reported, and no clone a single base away is much larger than it.

The immunoSEQ Assay, which uses bias-controlled multiplex PCR amplification of genomic DNA, was used to profile TCRbeta CDR3 regions. Processing in the source paper ran as follows. To quantify the absolute abundance of each unique TCRbeta CDR3 region, the sequences were collapsed and filtered. Differential abundance was assessed using a binomial (Fisher-equivalent) model and a beta-binomial model in which time-dependent variance fitted from healthy donors was added. Clones with fewer than 5 combined templates were removed, and differential abundance was called for clones with a Benjamini-Hochberg FDR below 0.01. The form v = (b*log(k)+a)^2 was used to model beta-binomial variance as a function of total template count across the two samples. Here the immuneACCESS table is served through TCRdb, limited to in-frame sequences with V and J called. Missing clones are a known gap in these copies; in checked studies unresolved V genes cover under half, and the rest lacks a known reason. V and J calls plus clone size are reproduced from that table; the DNA served to infer D and trimming. Here the sample has about 80,000 clones; 84% occur a single time. The ten largest clones represent roughly a fifth of the sample.

The TCR was taken from a person between 18 and 75 years old in good health. The sequenced sample was blood. The V and J segments used are TRBV7-2 and TRBJ2-7; possibly the D gene is TRBD1, per 5 matching bases. The CDR3 sequence is CASSLVSEAGKPEQYF. In nucleotide form, the sequence is TGTGCCAGCAGCCTAGTTTCCGAAGCAGGGAAACCCGAGCAGTACTTC.